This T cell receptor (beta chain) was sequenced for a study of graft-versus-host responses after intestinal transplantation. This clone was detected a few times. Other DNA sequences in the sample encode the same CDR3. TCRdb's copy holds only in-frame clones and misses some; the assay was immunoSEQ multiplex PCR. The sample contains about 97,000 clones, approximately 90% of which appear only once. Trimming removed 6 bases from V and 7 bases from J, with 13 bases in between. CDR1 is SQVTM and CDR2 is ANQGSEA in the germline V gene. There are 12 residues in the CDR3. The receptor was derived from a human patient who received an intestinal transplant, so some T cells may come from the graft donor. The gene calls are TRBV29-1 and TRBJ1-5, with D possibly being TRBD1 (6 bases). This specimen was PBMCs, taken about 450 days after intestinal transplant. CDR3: CSVGGGGQPQHF. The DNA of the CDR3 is TGCAGCGTAGGTGGGGGCGGGCAGCCCCAGCATTTT.